Presented here are 7 T cell receptor beta chains from one specimen sequenced in a study of CD8+CD57+ T cells in acquired aplastic anemia. Template material for TCR beta VDJ and CDR3 profiling consisted of genomic DNA. From the reads, TCRdb called clonotypes with MiXCR, one entry per CDR3 protein. Here the sample spans 150,000 to 200,000 distinct CDR3 sequences, roughly 50% being singletons. Individuals selected for sequencing had exhibited CD8+CD57+ cell expansion on flow cytometry. The specimen was sorted CD4+, CD8+, or CD8+CD57+ T cells (not recorded which) from PBMCs. The source is a human donor with aplastic anemia.

This clonotype showed up just once. This chain links TRBV7-9 with TRBJ2-3; 7 bases match TRBD1. V lost 6 bases to trimming and J lost 1 base; unmatched junction nucleotides: 4. Germline loops: CDR1 SEHNR, CDR2 FQNEAQ (reference sequence). The CDR3 runs to 14 residues. The CDR3 region is CASRLGQGTDTQYF. The DNA of the CDR3 is TGTGCCAGCAGACTCGGACAGGGCACAGATACGCAGTATTTT.

The V gene is TRBV4-1, the J gene TRBJ2-5; 8 positions agree with TRBD2. CDR3 length: 20 amino acids. The junction had 18 bases not matched to a gene; V was cut back by 2 bases and J by 1 base. CDR1 is MGHRA, CDR2 YSYEKL, per germline. The DNA for the CDR3 is TGCGCCAGCAGCCAACTCGTAATCTCGAGTAGCGGGGACCTCCAAGAGACCCAGTACTTC. Translating gives CASSQLVISSSGDLQETQYF.

The chain is built from TRBV5-4 and TRBJ2-6; no reliable D call. The CDR3 extends over 15 amino acids. Trimming cost V 2 bases and J 1 base, with 7 bases left between them. The V gene's germline CDR1 is SGHNT and CDR2 YYREEE (reference sequence). The CDR3 loop reads CASSFGESGANVLTF. As DNA, the CDR3 is TGTGCCAGCAGCTTTGGCGAGTCTGGGGCCAACGTCCTGACTTTC.

This clonotype was counted only a few times. The V and J genes are TRBV5-4 and TRBJ2-1; 7 bases are shared with TRBD2. Trimming took 0 bases from V and 2 from J; bases not matched to a gene: 5. This CDR3 has 16 residues. The germline gives CDR1 SGHNT, CDR2 YYREEE (reference sequence). The CDR3 DNA reads TGTGCCAGCAGCTTGGATAGTGGGGGGGCCTACAATGAGCAGTTCTTC. Protein sequence: CASSLDSGGAYNEQFF.

The sample holds many counts of this clonotype. The chain carries TRBV6-5 and TRBJ2-6; no clear D gene. V gave up 7 bases and J gave up 0 bases, with 7 bases separating them. Germline CDR1 MNHEY, CDR2 SVGAGI. This CDR3 region has 14 residues. CDR3 coding DNA: TGTGCCAGCATGAGTTCCTCTGGGGCCAACGTCCTGACTTTC. It yields the protein CASMSSSGANVLTF.

Worth noting for this clonotype: A much bigger clone sits one base away, suggesting this may be a read error. V usage is TRBV12-3 or TRBV12-4 and J usage is TRBJ2-1; TRBD1 matches 8 bases. The CDR3 runs 14 residues. With V trimmed by 7 bases and J by 5 bases, 7 bases remained unmatched. The CDR3 here is CASIETGAHNEQFF. The CDR3 DNA sequence: TGTGCCAGCATCGAGACAGGGGCCCACAATGAGCAGTTCTTC.

This clonotype was seen a handful of times. The chain combines TRBV5-1 with TRBJ2-1; tentatively, D is TRBD1 or TRBD2 (7 bases each). The CDR3 has 15 residues. Germline CDR1 is SGHRS and CDR2 is YFSETQ. V lost 3 bases to trimming and J lost 8 bases, with 18 bases between them. The DNA of the CDR3 is TGCGCCAGCAGCTCTTTACTCTCAGGGGGGGATGAGCAGTTCTTC. It encodes CASSSLLSGGDEQFF.